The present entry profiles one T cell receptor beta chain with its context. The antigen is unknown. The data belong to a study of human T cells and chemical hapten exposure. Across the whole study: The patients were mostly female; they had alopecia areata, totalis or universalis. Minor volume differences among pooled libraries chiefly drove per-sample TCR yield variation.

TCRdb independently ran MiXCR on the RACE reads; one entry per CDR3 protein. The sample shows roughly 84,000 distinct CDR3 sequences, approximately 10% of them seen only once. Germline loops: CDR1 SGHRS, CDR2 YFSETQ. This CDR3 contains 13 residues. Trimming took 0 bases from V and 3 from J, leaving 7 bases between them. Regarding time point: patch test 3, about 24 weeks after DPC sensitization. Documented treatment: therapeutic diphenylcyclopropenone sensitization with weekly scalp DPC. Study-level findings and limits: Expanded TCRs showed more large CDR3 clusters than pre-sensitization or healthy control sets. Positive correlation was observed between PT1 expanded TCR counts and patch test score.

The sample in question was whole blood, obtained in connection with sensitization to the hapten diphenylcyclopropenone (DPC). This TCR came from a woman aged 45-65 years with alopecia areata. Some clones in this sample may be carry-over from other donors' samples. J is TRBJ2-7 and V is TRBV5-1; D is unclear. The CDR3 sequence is CASSLEGIYEQYF. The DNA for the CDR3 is TGCGCCAGCAGCTTGGAGGGCATCTACGAGCAGTACTTC.